This T cell receptor (beta chain) appears in the sequencing data of a study of blood T cell repertoires in COVID-19 (dated by TCRdb to 2018 to 2020). With regard to the full study: The collaborator samples originated in the United States, Italy and Spain and spanned the acute and convalescent phases of COVID-19. The prospective study material was composed of cDNA or gDNA derived from T cells, B-cell-depleted T cells, or PBMCs. Subjects who had been exposed to COVID-19, were actively infected with it, or had recovered from it provided the deeply sampled blood TCRbeta repertoires that made up the dataset. A freely available public database, intended as a resource for researchers studying the immune response to SARS-CoV-2, is where the repertoires were released. The samples were drawn from two sources: the first 160 participants of the ongoing ImmuneRACE study, and 1,000 to 1,500 subjects contributed by 6 global collaborators. The sample metadata nearly always contained a de-identified subject ID, COVID-19 status, age in years and sex. Where available, HLA class I and class II types were taken from metadata supplied by the sample provider and were not determined by assay-based typing. Broader findings and caveats from the paper: The amount of clinical and demographic metadata varied by source and participant and was provided uncurated.

TCRbeta CDR3 regions were amplified from genomic DNA by means of the immunoSEQ Assay, a bias-controlled multiplex PCR. In the original analysis: Within the assay, amplification of reference gene primers was used to estimate how many nucleated cells each sample contained. Sequence reads were collapsed and filtered to measure the absolute abundance of every unique TCRbeta CDR3 rearrangement. For each sample, productive Simpson clonality was calculated by taking the square root of Simpson's diversity index across productive rearrangements. The source is immuneACCESS, and TCRdb retained only in-frame sequences with V and J called. Part of the clones is not carried over; for the studies checked, unresolved V genes explain less than half of this, and the remainder is unexplained. V and J calls and clone size come straight from that table; D and trimming were deduced from the DNA. The sample table holds a few hundred thousand clones, of which approximately 86% were seen once. 3% of the sample is held by the ten biggest clonotypes.

Of note for this clone: The antigen this receptor binds is unknown. Base-call qualities are not available, and no considerably larger clone is one nucleotide away.

CDR1 SGHNT and CDR2 YYREEE were looked up in the germline V gene (reference sequence). V trim: 5 bases; J trim: 2 bases; unmatched bases: 6. The CDR3 starts with the cysteine, ends with the phenylalanine, and has 17 residues. The retained sequence is limited to the CDR3, 51 bases, with the frame set at the first base. Whole blood was collected in K2EDTA tubes by collaborating institutions according to the institutions' own protocols. Collaborator samples were shipped for TCRbeta analysis as frozen whole blood, isolated PBMCs, or DNA extracted from either sample type. The V gene is TRBV5-4 and the J gene is TRBJ2-6; TRBD1 aligns with 11 central bases. The receptor was isolated from a man aged 55 to 69 with acute or convalescent COVID-19. The specimen was peripheral blood. CDR3 sequence: CASRWRDRGTGANVLTF. The nucleotides are TGTGCCAGCAGATGGCGGGACAGGGGGACTGGGGCCAACGTCCTGACTTTC. With all but the CDR3 taken from the reference TRBV5-4 and TRBJ2-6 genes, the full variable domain is: ETGVTQSPTHLIKTRGQQVTLRCSSQSGHNTVSWYQQALGQGPQFIFQYYREEENGRGNFPPRFSGLQFPNYSSELNVNALELDDSALYLCASRWRDRGTGANVLTFGAGSRLTVL.